The subject of this entry is one TCR beta chain. Only a few counts were recorded for this clone. Its cognate antigen has yet to be identified. No base qualities exist here, and no much larger clone lies one base off it. This record belongs to a study of T cell responses to AZD1222 COVID-19 vaccine (dated by TCRdb to about 2021). Background on the whole study: A total of approximately 230 trial participants underwent TCR sequencing, of whom 200 to 220 received two doses of AZD1222 and around 25 received two doses of the MenACWY control vaccine. Trial participants were enrolled by age into 18-55, 56-69 and 70-plus year subgroups, with roughly 150, 30 and 60 TCR-sequenced participants respectively.

Read against the paper, the sample's time point label means: about 28 days (+/-7) after the second vaccine dose. AZD1222 recipients whose second dose came at about 4 weeks and those whose second dose came at about 12 weeks were combined into one group, since spike-specific TCR depth and breadth did not differ between the two schedules. Samples from vaccinated people were obtained from the UK trials COV001 and COV002, which included a single-blind randomized controlled phase 2/3 trial of AZD1222 (ChAdOx1 nCoV-19) in healthy adults. For TCRbeta chain sequencing, PBMC samples from trial participants were taken at day 0 and at day 28 after the second dose. The CDR3 regions of human TCRbeta chains were subjected to immunosequencing. The authors' pipeline ran thus. TCRs in the repertoires were compared against a reference library of SARS-CoV-2-specific TCRs that had been generated with the MIRA antigen-specificity platform. Breadth meant the fraction of unique TCRs that were SARS-CoV-2-associated, whereas depth meant the fraction of total T cells that were SARS-CoV-2-associated. Using the MIRA data, each spike-specific TCR was mapped to the spike region that the TCR reacts to and placed in a CD4 or CD8 class. Log10-transformed breadth and depth values were compared by one-way ANOVA with Sidak's multiple comparisons tests. As stored in TCRdb, this immuneACCESS dataset retains in-frame rearrangements with V and J assigned. A fraction of the clones does not appear; measured against another copy, unresolved V genes explain less than half of the discrepancy, and the remainder lacks a known reason. That table supplies the V and J calls and clone size; D and trimming were determined from the DNA. The sample table lists about 94,000 clones, 75% to 90% of them with a count of one. The ten largest clones take up about 4.6% of the sample.

The paper's findings and limits, for the study overall: Epitopes outside the regions mutated in the B.1.351 and B.1.1.7 variants were reportedly recognized by nearly half of the unique spike-specific TCRs. Spike-specific TCR breadth and depth rose significantly after two AZD1222 doses compared with day 0 and with MenACWY recipients. Because no day 14 peak-response samples were available, repertoires were characterized only after the peak T cell response. Participants were mostly white British and included more females than males, and it was suggested by the authors that clonal diversity may have been underestimated. The 56-69-year group was small, and its depth increase did not reach significance, likely because of low power. Conclusions about previously exposed vaccinees are limited because only six or seven AZD1222 recipients were SARS-CoV-2 seropositive at baseline. The whole spike protein was spanned by vaccine-associated CD4 TCRs, and dominant responses were seen in regions 160-218 and 743-854.

The CDR3 numbers 20 residues from cysteine through phenylalanine. Kept here is only the CDR3 DNA, which spans 60 bases and is read in frame from base 1. V is cut back by 6 bases and J by 2 bases, with 21 bases in the junction unmatched. For CDR1 and CDR2, the germline V gene lists MRHNA and SNTAGT. Recombination joined TRBV6-4 with TRBJ2-2, and TRBD2 matches 7 of the central bases. Sequencing was performed on peripheral blood, taken 28 days after the second AZD1222 dose. The TCR sequence derives from an adult who received the AZD1222 COVID-19 vaccine. The DNA is TGTGCCAGCAGCCCACAAAAGGGTCTAGCGGCCAGATTCAACACCGGGGAGCTGTTTTTT. Its amino acids are CASSPQKGLAARFNTGELFF.